The rows below give T cell receptor beta chains drawn from one sample of a study of cytomegalovirus exposure and HLA in healthy donors. Clones were sequenced by immunoSEQ multiplex PCR, and TCRdb holds only the in-frame ones, with some missing. The top ten clones hold about 0.36% of a sample with around 250,000 clones, about 90% of them seen once. The sample comprised PBMCs. The receptors were gathered from a woman aged 18-29 years in good health and CMV-seronegative. CDR3s include the opening cysteine and the closing phenylalanine or tryptophan. Each record gives: J gene, V gene, D gene, clone size, CDR3 DNA, CDR3 protein. D genes are given only for firm matches. Clone size is shown for a subset of rows, as once, few, many or a class of expanded clone.

TRBJ1-2 TRBV19 TRBD1 . TGTGCCAGTAGTTGGACAGGGGCCGGCTACACCTTC CASSWTGAGYTF
TRBJ1-2 TRBV9 TRBD1 . TGTGCCAGCAGCGTAGACGCGGCAGGGGGAATCAATGGCTACACCTTC CASSVDAAGGINGYTF
TRBJ2-7 TRBV5-4 . once TGTGCCAGCAGCTTGGAGCAGGGATACGAGCAGTACTTC CASSLEQGYEQYF
TRBJ1-1 TRBV11-1 . once TGTGCCAGCAGCCGGGGCACTGAAGCTTTCTTT CASSRGTEAFF
TRBJ1-1 TRBV6-1 . . TGTGCCAGCATGGGCGCGTACACTGAAGCTTTCTTT CASMGAYTEAFF
TRBJ2-2 TRBV5-1 . . TGCGCCAGCAGCTACCGGACATCTAGGAACACCGGGGAGCTGTTTTTT CASSYRTSRNTGELFF
TRBJ2-3 TRBV5-1 TRBD2 . TGCGCCAGCAGCACAACCGGGACTAGCGGGGGGGGCACAGATACGCAGTATTTT CASSTTGTSGGGTDTQYF
TRBJ1-1 TRBV7-6 . . TGTGCCAGCAGCTTTTCGCCGGGAATGAACACTGAAGCTTTCTTT CASSFSPGMNTEAFF
TRBJ2-7 TRBV11-2 TRBD2 . TGTGCCAGCAGCTTTCGAGCGGGGGATGAGCAGTACTTC CASSFRAGDEQYF
TRBJ2-3 TRBV5-8 . . TGTGCCAGCAGCTTGTGGGCCAGCACAGATACGCAGTATTTT CASSLWASTDTQYF
TRBJ2-1 TRBV29-1 TRBD2 . TGCAGCGTTCCTGGGGCTAGCGGGGTCGGTGAGCAGTTCTTC CSVPGASGVGEQFF
TRBJ2-4 TRBV4-1 TRBD2 . TGCGCCAGCAGCCAAGCGTCTAGCGGGGGTGACATTCAGTACTTC CASSQASSGGDIQYF
TRBJ1-2 TRBV4-1 TRBD1 . TGCGCCAGCAGTCGGGACAGGGGATTCTATGGCTACACCTTC CASSRDRGFYGYTF
TRBJ2-5 TRBV5-4 . . TGTGCCAGCAGCTCCCCCCAACAGCAAGAGACCCAGTACTTC CASSSPQQQETQYF
TRBJ1-1 TRBV27 . . TGTGCCAGCAGGGGAGGTCAGGTGAACACTGAAGCTTTCTTT CASRGGQVNTEAFF
TRBJ2-3 TRBV14 TRBD2 . TGTGCCAACAGCCAAGATGGAGCGGGGGGGCCGCGAGATACGCAGTATTTT CANSQDGAGGPRDTQYF
TRBJ1-1 TRBV4-1 . . TGCGCCAGCAGCCAGGGCCCTGAAGCTTTCTTT CASSQGPEAFF
TRBJ1-3 TRBV5-6 . . TGTGCCAGCAGCTCCGGGATAGCATCTGGAAACACCATATATTTT CASSSGIASGNTIYF
TRBJ1-2 TRBV27 . . TGTGCCAGCAGTCTCCGACCGGGAGGTCTTAACTATGGCTACACCTTC CASSLRPGGLNYGYTF
TRBJ2-5 TRBV28 TRBD1 . TGTGCCAGCAGCCCTATGGCAGGGGGCAGGGAGACCCAGTACTTC CASSPMAGGRETQYF
TRBJ2-7 TRBV7-8 TRBD1 . TGTGCCAGCAGCGTCGTAGGACAGGGGGTTACCTACGAGCAGTACTTC CASSVVGQGVTYEQYF
TRBJ1-5 TRBV6-6 . . TGTGCCAGCAGCCCTCTGGGCAGGGCCCAGCCCCAGCATTTT CASSPLGRAQPQHF
TRBJ2-1 TRBV4-1 . . TGCGCCAGCAGCCAAGATCGGGACTCCTACAATGAGCAGTTCTTC CASSQDRDSYNEQFF
TRBJ2-2 TRBV27 TRBD2 . TGTGCCAGCAGTCCTTCAGCGGGGGAGGTCACCGGGGAGCTGTTTTTT CASSPSAGEVTGELFF
TRBJ2-6 TRBV4-3 TRBD1 once TGCGCCAGCAGCCAGCCGGACAGGGCTGGGGCCAACGTCCTGACTTTC CASSQPDRAGANVLTF
TRBJ2-7 TRBV9 TRBD1 . TGTGCCAGCAGCCCCGGACAGGGGTACGAGCAGTACTTC CASSPGQGYEQYF
TRBJ1-3 TRBV7-9 TRBD1 once TGTGCCAGCAGCTCCCCCAGGGGGTTACTGACTGGAAACACCATATATTTT CASSSPRGLLTGNTIYF
TRBJ1-2 TRBV6-5 TRBD1 . TGTGCCAGCAGGCCGGGACAGGGCTTTGGCTACACCTTC CASRPGQGFGYTF
TRBJ2-4 TRBV6-1 TRBD2 . TGTGCCAGCAGGGGCGGGGGGGCCGTTGACATTCAGTACTTC CASRGGGAVDIQYF
TRBJ2-7 TRBV2 TRBD1 . TGTGCCGGGAACAGGGGAATACAATCCTACGAGCAGTACTTC CAGNRGIQSYEQYF
TRBJ1-1 TRBV5-4 . . TGTGCCAGCAGCTTCCCCGATTTCGGGGAAGCTTTCTTT CASSFPDFGEAFF
TRBJ1-2 TRBV11-3 . . TGTGCCAGCAGCACGGGATCGGGCGCTGGCTACACCTTC CASSTGSGAGYTF
TRBJ1-1 TRBV7-2 . . TGTGCCAGCAACCTAGACCTGAACACTGAAGCTTTCTTT CASNLDLNTEAFF
TRBJ1-4 TRBV6-1 TRBD1 . TGTGCCAGCAGTGAAGATTCAGGGACAGGGGGAAATGAAAAACTGTTTTTT CASSEDSGTGGNEKLFF
TRBJ1-2 TRBV25-1 . . TGTGCCAGCAGTCCAGCAGGAGGGAACTATGGCTACACCTTC CASSPAGGNYGYTF
TRBJ2-7 TRBV28 . . TGTGCCAGCAGTCCCCCCCAACAGGGGAGGCTCGCCGAGCAGTACTTC CASSPPQQGRLAEQYF
TRBJ1-1 TRBV29-1 . . TGCAGCGTCCTAGATTCTCAGGGGACGGTGGGTGACACTGAAGCTTTCTTT CSVLDSQGTVGDTEAFF
TRBJ2-3 TRBV18 . . TGTGCCAGCTCACCGCCGACAGGAATCTCCACAGATACGCAGTATTTT CASSPPTGISTDTQYF
TRBJ1-3 TRBV5-5 . . TGTGCCAGCAGCCCTGACAGTAGATTAGGAAACACCATATATTTT CASSPDSRLGNTIYF
TRBJ1-1 TRBV5-1 . . TGCGCCAGCAGCTTGGTTCCAACAGGCACTGAAGCTTTCTTT CASSLVPTGTEAFF
TRBJ1-3 TRBV21-1 . . TGTGCCAGCAGCTATCCCACCCCTCGCCAGGGGTCAGGAAACACCATATATTTT CASSYPTPRQGSGNTIYF
TRBJ2-3 TRBV2 TRBD2 . TGTGCCAGCAGTGTTGGCCCCGTTTCGGGGGGGGTAGATACGCAGTATTTT CASSVGPVSGGVDTQYF
TRBJ2-3 TRBV4-1 TRBD2 . TGCGCCAGCAGCCCAGGTGGAGCGGGGGGGGTGGATACGCAGTATTTT CASSPGGAGGVDTQYF
TRBJ2-4 TRBV27 . . TGTGCCAGCAGCTCCCGGTACTTCTCATCTCTAGCCAAAAACATTCAGTACTTC CASSSRYFSSLAKNIQYF
TRBJ1-5 TRBV4-2 TRBD1 . TGTGCCAGCAGCCAAGAGGCGGCGACAGGGGGCAATCAGCCCCAGCATTTT CASSQEAATGGNQPQHF
TRBJ2-1 TRBV10-2 TRBD1 . TGCGCCAGTGAGGACAGGCAGGCTATACCCACCTACAATGAGCAGTTCTTC CASEDRQAIPTYNEQFF
TRBJ2-1 TRBV10-3 . . TGTGCCATCAGTGGACTAGAGCCCAATGAGCAGTTCTTC CAISGLEPNEQFF
TRBJ2-3 TRBV7-6 . . TGTGCCAGCAGCCCCCGACGGGGGCGGGGGACAGATACGCAGTATTTT CASSPRRGRGTDTQYF
TRBJ2-2 TRBV5-1 TRBD1 . TGCGCCAGCAGCTTGATGGACAGGGGGCGTACCGGGGAGCTGTTTTTT CASSLMDRGRTGELFF
TRBJ2-1 TRBV30 . . TGTGCCTGGAACAACCCCCTCAATGAGCAGTTCTTC CAWNNPLNEQFF
TRBJ2-6 TRBV7-9 . . TGTGCCAGCAGCTCACGATTTCTAACAGGGAGTGGGGCCAACGTCCTGACTTTC CASSSRFLTGSGANVLTF
TRBJ1-2 TRBV19 . . TGTGCCAGTAGTGGACACAGGGAACCCTATGGCTACACCTTC CASSGHREPYGYTF
TRBJ2-5 TRBV11-2 TRBD2 . TGTGCCAGCAGCCCGGGACTAGCGGGTCAGGGAGAGACCCAGTACTTC CASSPGLAGQGETQYF